This T cell receptor beta chain was captured by sequencing in a study of blood T cell repertoires in COVID-19. In the study overall: Some COVID-19 samples were acute and others convalescent; all came from the United States, Italy and Spain. T cells, B-cell-depleted T cells, or PBMCs supplied cDNA or gDNA.

In the original workflow: Quantification of nucleated cells was approximated via reference gene primer amplification. Repertoires were generated with immunoSEQ multiplex PCR, while TCRdb's copy carries only in-frame clones and drops some. That table is the source of V, J and clone size, and D and trimming were worked out from the DNA. The profile shows some 70,000 clones, around 86% of them singletons. V was cut by 3 bases and J by 4 bases, with 12 bases left in between. There are 15 residues in the CDR3. Germline V gene sequence: CDR1 MDHEN, CDR2 SYDVKM. The sequencing input was peripheral blood. J is TRBJ1-4 and V is TRBV28; D remains ambiguous. This receptor was identified in a woman aged 55-70 years with acute or convalescent COVID-19. This CDR3 reads CASSFRRRSNEKLFF. CDR3 sequence (DNA): TGTGCCAGCAGTTTCCGCCGGAGGAGTAATGAAAAACTGTTTTTT.